This T cell receptor (beta chain) was found in a study of CD8 T cells in ankylosing spondylitis. As the method for making TCR beta libraries, quantitative 5'-RACE with molecular barcodes was used. TCRdb processed the 5' RACE reads anew with MiXCR; each CDR3 protein has one entry. Of more than 650,000 distinct CDR3 sequences detected, 12% appear once; the ten largest clones hold approximately 0.51%. The CDR3 has 13 residues. CDR1 and CDR2 from the germline V gene are MNHNS and SASEGT. V was cut by 6 bases and J by 0 bases, with 6 bases left in between. Findings and caveats of the study: What appeared characteristic of ankylosing spondylitis blood was a TCR beta motif of under 10 highly homologous variants.

As for this clonotype: Its antigen is as yet unknown.

The chain employs TRBV6-1 and TRBJ2-1; D uncertain. This receptor was taken from a male donor with ankylosing spondylitis. Sequencing was done on a sample of blood, either unsorted or a sorted T cell fraction (not recorded which). In nucleotides, the CDR3 is TGTGCCAGCAGAAAGAGCTCCTACAATGAGCAGTTCTTC. Translating gives CASRKSSYNEQFF.